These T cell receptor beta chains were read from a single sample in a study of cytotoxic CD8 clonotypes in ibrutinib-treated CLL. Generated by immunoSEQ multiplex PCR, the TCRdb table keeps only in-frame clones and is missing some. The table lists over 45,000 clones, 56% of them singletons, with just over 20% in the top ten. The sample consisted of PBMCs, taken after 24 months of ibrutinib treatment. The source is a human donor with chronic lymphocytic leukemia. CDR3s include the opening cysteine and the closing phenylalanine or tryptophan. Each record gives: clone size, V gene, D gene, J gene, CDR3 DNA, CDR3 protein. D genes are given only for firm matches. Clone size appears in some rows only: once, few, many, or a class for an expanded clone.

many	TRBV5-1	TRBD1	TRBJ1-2	TGCGCCAGCAGCTTGAGAGGACAGGGGACACATTATGGCTACACCTTC	CASSLRGQGTHYGYTF
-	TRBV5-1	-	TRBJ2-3	TGCGCCAGCAGCCTAGGGACCGCCGCAGATACGCAGTATTTT	CASSLGTAADTQYF
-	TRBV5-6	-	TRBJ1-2	TGTGCCAGCAGCGAACTCGGCCGGGCCACCGACTATGGCTACACCTTC	CASSELGRATDYGYTF
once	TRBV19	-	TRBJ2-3	TGTGCCAGTAGCTACCGACCCGCAGATACGCAGTATTTT	CASSYRPADTQYF
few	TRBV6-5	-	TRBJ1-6	TGTGCCAGCACTCAATCCAGGGGCTTTGTCTCACCCCTCCACTTT	CASTQSRGFVSPLHF
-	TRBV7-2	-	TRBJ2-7	TGTGCCAGCAGCTTAGTTTTAGATTGGGGACAAGGCGAGCAGTACTTC	CASSLVLDWGQGEQYF
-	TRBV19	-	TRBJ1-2	TGTGCCAGTAGCACCCGCCCAGGGTCCGGCTATGGCTACACCTTC	CASSTRPGSGYGYTF
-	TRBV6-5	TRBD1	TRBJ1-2	TGTGCCAGCAGCCGGGACAGGGGGCTCGGTGGCTACACCTTC	CASSRDRGLGGYTF
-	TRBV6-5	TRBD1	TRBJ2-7	TGTGCCAGCAGGATTCCAGGGGGTAGCTCCTACGAGCAGTACTTC	CASRIPGGSSYEQYF
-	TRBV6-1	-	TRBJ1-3	TGTGCCATAACGGAGGTTGGAAACACCATATATTTT	CAITEVGNTIYF
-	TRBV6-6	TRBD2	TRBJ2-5	TGTGCCAGCAGGTCGGGGGGGCCGTACCAAGAGACCCAGTACTTC	CASRSGGPYQETQYF
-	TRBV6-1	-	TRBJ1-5	TGTGCCAGCAGTGTTGAAGTCAGTCAGCCCCAGCATTTT	CASSVEVSQPQHF
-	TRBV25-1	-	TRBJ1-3	TGTGCCAGCAGTGAATCCCCGACTGGAAACACCATATATTTT	CASSESPTGNTIYF
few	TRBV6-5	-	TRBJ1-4	TGTGCCAGCAGTTACACGGGAAGGGACGAAAAACTGTTTTTT	CASSYTGRDEKLFF
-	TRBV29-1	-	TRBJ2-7	TGCAGCGTTGTAGTTTCCTACGAGCAGTACTTC	CSVVVSYEQYF
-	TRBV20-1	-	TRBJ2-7	TGCAGTGCTAGAGCCCTTTACGAGCAGTACTTC	CSARALYEQYF
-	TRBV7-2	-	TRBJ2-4	TGTGCCAGCAGCTTAGGAGTTGACGTAGCCAAAAACATTCAGTACTTC	CASSLGVDVAKNIQYF
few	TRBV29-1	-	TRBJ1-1	TGCAGCGTTGTAGCCATACTGGCGGGGAACACTGAAGCTTTCTTT	CSVVAILAGNTEAFF
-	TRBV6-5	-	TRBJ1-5	TGTGCCAGCAGTTCGGAGGGTGTTCGGCCCCAGCATTTT	CASSSEGVRPQHF
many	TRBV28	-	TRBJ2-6	TGTGCCAGCAGCACGCTCAAAGAGGCTCCGAGCTCTGGGGCCAACGTCCTGACTTTC	CASSTLKEAPSSGANVLTF
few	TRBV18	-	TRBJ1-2	TGTGCCAGCTCACCTACAAGCTATGGCTACACCTTC	CASSPTSYGYTF
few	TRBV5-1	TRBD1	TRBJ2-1	TGCGCCAGCAGCTCCGGGACAGGGGGCAATGAGCAGTTCTTC	CASSSGTGGNEQFF
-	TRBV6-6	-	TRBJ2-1	TGTGCCAGCAGTTACTCGAAAGGTTGGAATGAGCAGTTCTTC	CASSYSKGWNEQFF
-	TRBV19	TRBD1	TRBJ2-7	TGTGCCACCGGGACAGGGGGCGGCGAGCAGTACTTC	CATGTGGGEQYF
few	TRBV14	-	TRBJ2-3	TGTGCCAGCAGCCGGAGGGCCACAGATACGCAGTATTTT	CASSRRATDTQYF
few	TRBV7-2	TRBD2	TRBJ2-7	TGTGCCAGCAGCGTCGCTAGCGGGTCGGCAACCTACGAGCAGTACTTC	CASSVASGSATYEQYF
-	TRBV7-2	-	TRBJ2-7	TGTGCCAGCAGCCCCCGTGGGGGAGATCAGTATGAGCAGTACTTC	CASSPRGGDQYEQYF
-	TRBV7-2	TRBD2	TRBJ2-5	TGTGCCAGCAGCTTGGGACTAGCGGGAGGGATAGAGACCCAGTACTTC	CASSLGLAGGIETQYF
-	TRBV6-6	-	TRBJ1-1	TGTGCCAGCACCCGCGGCATTAACTCTGAAGCTTTCTTT	CASTRGINSEAFF
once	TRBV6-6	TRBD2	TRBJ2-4	TGTGCCAGCAGCAGTAGCGGGCCAGCCAAAAACATTCAGTACTTC	CASSSSGPAKNIQYF
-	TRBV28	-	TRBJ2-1	TGTGCCAGCAGAGGGGCGGGGCGAAACAATGAGCAGTTCTTC	CASRGAGRNNEQFF
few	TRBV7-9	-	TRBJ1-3	TGTGCCAGCCGCTCTAGCGGGCGAGGGTCTGGAAACACCATATATTTT	CASRSSGRGSGNTIYF
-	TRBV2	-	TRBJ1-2	TGTGCCAGCAATGGGGACTTTTATAGGGGCAACTATGGCTACACCTTC	CASNGDFYRGNYGYTF
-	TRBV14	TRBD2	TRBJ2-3	TGTGCCAGCAGCGTGACTAGCGGGGGAGCAGATACGCAGTATTTT	CASSVTSGGADTQYF
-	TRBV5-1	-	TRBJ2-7	TGCGCCAGCAGCCCTAAACTTAACGAGGGCTACGAGCAGTACTTC	CASSPKLNEGYEQYF
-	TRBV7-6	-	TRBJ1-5	TGTGCCAGCAGCTTAGGGTCCGATCAGCCCCAGCATTTT	CASSLGSDQPQHF